The sample holds many counts of the clone carrying this TCR beta chain. The antigen is not known. Exclusion of a patient resulted from uncontrolled infection, other autoimmune disease, pregnancy or lactation. PBMCs were collected from a roughly 9.7 ml volume of fresh peripheral blood. The entry originates in a study of T cells in Graves' hyperthyroidism and ophthalmopathy. Amplification yielded TCR beta CDR3 regions, with RNA transcripts as the source. With the HTBI primer set, the TCR CDR3 went through a first round of RT-PCR. TCRdb analysed the multiplex PCR reads with MiXCR anew, one entry per CDR3 protein. Of under 450,000 distinct CDR3 sequences detected, 15% to 17% appear once; the ten largest clones hold roughly 7.4%. Study observations and caveats: Ophthalmopathy could be told apart from stable hyperthyroidism with a 13 V-J model.

CDR3 size: 14 residues. With 7 bases removed from V and 2 bases from J, the gap between germline ends came to 15 bases. The germline CDR1 and CDR2 sequences are MNHEY and SMNVEV (reference sequence). Sequenced input: blood. V usage is TRBV27 and J usage is TRBJ2-7; tentatively, D is TRBD2 (5 bases). The TCR originated in a young woman with Graves' hyperthyroidism. CDR3: CASKVRVQTYEQYF. In DNA, the CDR3 is TGTGCCAGCAAGGTGCGGGTCCAGACCTACGAGCAGTACTTC.